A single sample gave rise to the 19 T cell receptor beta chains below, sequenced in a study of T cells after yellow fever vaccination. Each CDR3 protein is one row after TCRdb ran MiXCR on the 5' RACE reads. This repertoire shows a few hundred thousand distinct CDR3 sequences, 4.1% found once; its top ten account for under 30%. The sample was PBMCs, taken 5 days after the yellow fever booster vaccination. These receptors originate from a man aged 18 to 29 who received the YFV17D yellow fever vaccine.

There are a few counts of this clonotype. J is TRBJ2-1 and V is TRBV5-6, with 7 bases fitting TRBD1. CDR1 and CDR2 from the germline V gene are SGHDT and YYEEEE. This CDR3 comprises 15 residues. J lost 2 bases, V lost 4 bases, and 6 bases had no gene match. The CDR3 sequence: CASSPSGTAYNEQFF. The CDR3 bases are TGTGCCAGCAGCCCCTCCGGGACAGCCTACAATGAGCAGTTCTTC.

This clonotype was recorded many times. The CDR3 DNA reads TGTGCCAGCAGCTACCCCCCGGCAGCGGGGGCTTTCTTT. This encodes CASSYPPAAGAFF. The chain uses TRBV5-6 and TRBJ1-1; D is unresolved. The ends were cut back, 3 bases at V and 11 bases at J, with 17 bases in the middle. The CDR3 runs to 13 residues. CDR1 SGHDT and CDR2 YYEEEE come from the germline V gene.

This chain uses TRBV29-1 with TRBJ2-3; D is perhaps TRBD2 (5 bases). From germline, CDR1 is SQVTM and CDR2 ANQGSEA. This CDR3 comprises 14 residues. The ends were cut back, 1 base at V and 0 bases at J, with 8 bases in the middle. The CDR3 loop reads CSVEGGRSTDTQYF. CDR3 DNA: TGCAGCGTTGAAGGTGGGAGAAGCACAGATACGCAGTATTTT.

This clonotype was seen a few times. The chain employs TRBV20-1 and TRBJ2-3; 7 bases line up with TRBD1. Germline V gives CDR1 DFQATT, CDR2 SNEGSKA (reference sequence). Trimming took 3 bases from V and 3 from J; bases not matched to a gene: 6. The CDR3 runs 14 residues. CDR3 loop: CSASRTGETDTQYF. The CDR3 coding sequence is TGCAGTGCTAGCCGGACAGGAGAGACAGATACGCAGTATTTT.

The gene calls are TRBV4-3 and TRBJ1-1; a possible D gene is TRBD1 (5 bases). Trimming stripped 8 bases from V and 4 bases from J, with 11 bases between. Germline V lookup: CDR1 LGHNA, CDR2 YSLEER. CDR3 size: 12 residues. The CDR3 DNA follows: TGCGCCAGCGGGCCTAGGGGCACTGAAGCTTTCTTT. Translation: CASGPRGTEAFF.

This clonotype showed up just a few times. CDR3 in amino acids: CASSYAEVPSYEQYF. CDR3 nucleotide sequence: TGTGCCAGCAGTTACGCGGAAGTTCCCTCCTACGAGCAGTACTTC. The chain joins TRBV6-5 to TRBJ2-7; D not certain. Germline V lookup: CDR1 MNHEY, CDR2 SVGAGI. This CDR3 is built from 15 residues. V shed 2 bases and J shed 0 bases, with 11 bases lying between them.

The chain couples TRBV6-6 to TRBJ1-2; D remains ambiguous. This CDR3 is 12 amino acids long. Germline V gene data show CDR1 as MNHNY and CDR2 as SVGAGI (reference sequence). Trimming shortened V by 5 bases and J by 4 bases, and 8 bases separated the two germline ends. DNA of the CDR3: TGTGCCAGCAGTCCGGCCACCTATGGCTACACCTTC. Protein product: CASSPATYGYTF.

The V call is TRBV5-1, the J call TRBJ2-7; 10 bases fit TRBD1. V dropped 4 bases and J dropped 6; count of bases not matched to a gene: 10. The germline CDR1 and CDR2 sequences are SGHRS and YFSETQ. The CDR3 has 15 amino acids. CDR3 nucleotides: TGCGCCAGCAGCAACAACCCCGGGACAGGGGTCGAGCAGTACGTC. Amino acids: CASSNNPGTGVEQYV.

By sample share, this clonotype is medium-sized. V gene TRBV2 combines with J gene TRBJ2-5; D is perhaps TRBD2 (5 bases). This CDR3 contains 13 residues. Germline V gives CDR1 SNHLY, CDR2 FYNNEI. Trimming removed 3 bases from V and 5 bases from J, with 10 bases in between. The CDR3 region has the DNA TGTGCCAGCAGTGAGAGTCCGGGGGAGACCCAGTACTTC. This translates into CASSESPGETQYF. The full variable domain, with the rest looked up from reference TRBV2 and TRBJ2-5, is EPEVTQTPSHQVTQMGQEVILRCVPISNHLYFYWYRQILGQKVEFLVSFYNNEISEKSEIFDDQFSVERPDGSNFTLKIRSTKLEDSAMYFCASSESPGETQYFGPGTRLLVL.

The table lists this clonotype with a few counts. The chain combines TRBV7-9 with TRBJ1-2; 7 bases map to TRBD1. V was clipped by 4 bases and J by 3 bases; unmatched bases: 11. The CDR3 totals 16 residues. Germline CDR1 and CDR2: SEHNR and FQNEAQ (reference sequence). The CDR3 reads CASSSQRQGIYYGYTF. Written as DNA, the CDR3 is TGTGCCAGCAGCTCCCAAAGACAGGGTATTTACTATGGCTACACCTTC.

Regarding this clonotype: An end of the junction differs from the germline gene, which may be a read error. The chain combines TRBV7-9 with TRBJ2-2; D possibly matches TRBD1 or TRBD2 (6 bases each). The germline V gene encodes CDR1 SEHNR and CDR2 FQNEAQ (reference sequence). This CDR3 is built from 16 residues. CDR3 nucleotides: TGTGCCAGCAGCCCAGGAGGGGGGAGTAGCACCGGGGTGCTGTTTTTT. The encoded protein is CASSPGGGSSTGVLFF.

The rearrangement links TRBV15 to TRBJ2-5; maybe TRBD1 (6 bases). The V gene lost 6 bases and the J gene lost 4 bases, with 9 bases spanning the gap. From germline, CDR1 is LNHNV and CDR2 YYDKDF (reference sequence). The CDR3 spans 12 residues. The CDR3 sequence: CATRGRGETQYF. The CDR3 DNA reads TGTGCCACCAGGGGCAGGGGAGAGACCCAGTACTTC.

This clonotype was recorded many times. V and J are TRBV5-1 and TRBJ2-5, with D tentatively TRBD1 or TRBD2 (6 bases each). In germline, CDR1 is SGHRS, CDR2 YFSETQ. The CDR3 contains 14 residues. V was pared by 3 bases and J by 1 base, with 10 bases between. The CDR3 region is CASSSPGAQETQYF. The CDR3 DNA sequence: TGCGCCAGCAGCTCTCCGGGGGCCCAAGAGACCCAGTACTTC.

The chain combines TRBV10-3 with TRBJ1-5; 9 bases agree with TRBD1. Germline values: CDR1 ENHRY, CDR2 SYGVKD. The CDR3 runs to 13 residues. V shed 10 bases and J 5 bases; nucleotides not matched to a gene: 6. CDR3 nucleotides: TGTGCCACTAGGGACAGGGTAGATCAGCCCCAGCATTTT. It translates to CATRDRVDQPQHF.

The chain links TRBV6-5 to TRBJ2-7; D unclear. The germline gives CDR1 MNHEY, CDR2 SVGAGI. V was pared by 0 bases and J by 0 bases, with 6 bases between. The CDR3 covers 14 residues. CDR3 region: CASSYSSVSYEQYF. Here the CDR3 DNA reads TGTGCCAGCAGTTACTCATCGGTCTCCTACGAGCAGTACTTC.

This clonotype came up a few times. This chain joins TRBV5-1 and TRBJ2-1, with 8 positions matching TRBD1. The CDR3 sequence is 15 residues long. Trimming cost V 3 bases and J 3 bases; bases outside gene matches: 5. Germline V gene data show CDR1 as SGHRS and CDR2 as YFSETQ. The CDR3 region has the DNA TGCGCCAGCAGCTCCTGGACAGGGTACTACAATGAGCAGTTCTTC. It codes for CASSSWTGYYNEQFF.

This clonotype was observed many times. The CDR3 bases are TGTGCCAGCAGTGACCTGCGACGGGGGACTAATGAAAAACTGTTTTTT. Its translation: CASSDLRRGTNEKLFF. The chain carries TRBV25-1 and TRBJ1-4, with a tentative D call TRBD1 (5 bases). The germline V gene encodes CDR1 MGHDK and CDR2 SYGVNS. This CDR3 has 16 residues. Trimming pared 3 bases from V and 2 bases from J, leaving 13 bases between.

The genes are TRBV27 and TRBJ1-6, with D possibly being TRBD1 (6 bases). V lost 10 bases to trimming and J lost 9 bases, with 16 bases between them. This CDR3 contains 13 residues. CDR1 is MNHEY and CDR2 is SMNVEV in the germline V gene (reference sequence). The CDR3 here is CATATGPSSPLHF. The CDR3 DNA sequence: TGTGCCACCGCGACAGGACCCAGTTCACCCCTCCACTTT.

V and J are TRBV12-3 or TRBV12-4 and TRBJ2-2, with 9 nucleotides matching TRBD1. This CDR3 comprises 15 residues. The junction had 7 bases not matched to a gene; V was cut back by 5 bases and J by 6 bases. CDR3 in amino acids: CASSPRDRVSGELFF. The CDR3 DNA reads TGTGCCAGCAGTCCGAGGGACAGGGTATCCGGGGAGCTGTTTTTT.